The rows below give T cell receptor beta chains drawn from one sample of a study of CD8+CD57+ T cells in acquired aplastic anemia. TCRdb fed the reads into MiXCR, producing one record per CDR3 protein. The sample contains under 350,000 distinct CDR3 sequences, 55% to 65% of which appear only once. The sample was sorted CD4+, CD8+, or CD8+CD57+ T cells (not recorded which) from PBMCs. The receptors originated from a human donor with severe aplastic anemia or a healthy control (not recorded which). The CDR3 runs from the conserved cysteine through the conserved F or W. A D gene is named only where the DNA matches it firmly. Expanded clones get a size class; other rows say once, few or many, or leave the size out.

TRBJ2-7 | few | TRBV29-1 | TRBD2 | TGCAGCGTTGAGGGCGGGGGAGCGGAGAGGTACGAGCAGTACTTC | CSVEGGGAERYEQYF
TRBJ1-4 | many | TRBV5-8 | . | TGTGCCAGCAGCTTGGCTGCACAGGGAGCAACTAATGAAAAACTGTTTTTT | CASSLAAQGATNEKLFF
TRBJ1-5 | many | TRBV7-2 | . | TGTGCCAGCAGCTTTTCGGGTCTCGGCAATCAGCCCCAGCATTTT | CASSFSGLGNQPQHF
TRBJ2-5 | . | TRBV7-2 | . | TGTGCCAGCAGCTTAGACCTCCGGCAGCGGACACAGGGAGGGAGGGAGACCCAGGACTTC | CASSLDLRQRTQGGRETQDF
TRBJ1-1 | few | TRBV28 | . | TGTGCCAGCAGGAAGGGCGTAACGAACACTGAAGCTTTCTTT | CASRKGVTNTEAFF
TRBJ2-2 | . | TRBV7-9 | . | TGTGCCAGCAGCTTTAGGGGGACGGTCCGAACCGGGGAGCTGTTTTTT | CASSFRGTVRTGELFF
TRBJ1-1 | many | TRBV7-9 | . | TGTGCCAGCAGCTTTGTCGGGGGGTTGGCTGAAGCTTTCTTT | CASSFVGGLAEAFF
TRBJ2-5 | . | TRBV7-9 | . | TGTGCCAGCAGCCCCCCGGGGCAGAAGGAGACCCAGTACTTC | CASSPPGQKETQYF
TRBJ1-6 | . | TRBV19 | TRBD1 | TGTGCCAGTAGTATCCCCAGGGGGCGGAATTCACCCCTCCACTTT | CASSIPRGRNSPLHF
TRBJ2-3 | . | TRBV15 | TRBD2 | TGTGCCACCAGAGTCAGCGGGGGGGCACGTACGCAGTATTTT | CATRVSGGARTQYF
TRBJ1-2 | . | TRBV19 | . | TGTGCCAGCAGCTTAGAAGGGGACACAGACCCTAGGAACTATGGCTACACCTTC | CASSLEGDTDPRNYGYTF
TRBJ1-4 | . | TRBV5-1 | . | TGCGCCAGCAGCATCAGGGGTGCAACTAATGAAAAACTGTTTTTT | CASSIRGATNEKLFF
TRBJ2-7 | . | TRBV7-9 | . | TGTGCCAGCAGCCCACGGGTCTCCTCCTACGAGCAGTACTTC | CASSPRVSSYEQYF
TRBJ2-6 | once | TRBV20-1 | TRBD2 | TGCAGTGCTACCGGGAGGACAACCTCTGGGGCCAACGTCCTGACTTTC | CSATGRTTSGANVLTF
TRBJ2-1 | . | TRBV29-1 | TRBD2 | TGCAGCGTCAGCGGGGGGGTCAATGAGCAGTTCTTC | CSVSGGVNEQFF
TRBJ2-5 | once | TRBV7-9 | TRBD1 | TGTGCCAGTAGTTGGGGGACAGGACCCCTGCGCCAAGAGACCCAGTACTTC | CASSWGTGPLRQETQYF
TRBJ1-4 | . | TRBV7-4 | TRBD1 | TGTGCCAGCAGCACTCCGGGACAGTCAACTAATGAAAAACTGTTTTTT | CASSTPGQSTNEKLFF
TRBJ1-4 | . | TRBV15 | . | TGTGCCACCAGCAACAGGGCAGATGAAAAACTGTTTTTT | CATSNRADEKLFF
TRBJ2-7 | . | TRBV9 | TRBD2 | TGTGCCAGCAGCGTAGTTGCGGGGGGACAAGGAGAGCAGTACTTC | CASSVVAGGQGEQYF
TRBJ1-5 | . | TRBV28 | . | TGTGCCAGCAGCCGCACTACAGGGCTTAGCAATCAGCCCCAGCATTTT | CASSRTTGLSNQPQHF
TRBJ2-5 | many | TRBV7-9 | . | TGTGCCAGCAGCTGGGACCCTGGAGAGACCCAGTACTTC | CASSWDPGETQYF
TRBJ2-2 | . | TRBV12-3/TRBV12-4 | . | TGTGCCAGCAGTTTAAGCGCAGGGCGTAGCACCGGGGAGCTGTTTTTT | CASSLSAGRSTGELFF
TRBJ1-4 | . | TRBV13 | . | TGTGCCAGCAGCTTAGGGGTCAGGGTACGGGAAAAACTGTTTTTT | CASSLGVRVREKLFF
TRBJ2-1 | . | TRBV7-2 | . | TGTGCCAGCAGCTTAGGGTCCCCGGGGTATGAGTTCTTC | CASSLGSPGYEFF
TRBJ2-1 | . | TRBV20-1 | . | TGCAGTGCTCTCCGACTAGTGGGCAATGAGCAGTTCTTC | CSALRLVGNEQFF
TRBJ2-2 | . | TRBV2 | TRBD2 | TGTGCCAGCAGAGCGGGGACTGCAGCCGGGGAGCTGTTTTTT | CASRAGTAAGELFF
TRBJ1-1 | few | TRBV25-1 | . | TGTGCCAGCTCACCCGAACTGTGGGGAAGGAACACTGAAGCTTTCTTT | CASSPELWGRNTEAFF
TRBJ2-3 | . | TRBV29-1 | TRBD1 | TGCAGCGTGCTCAGGGGGCGATCAGATACGCAGTATTTT | CSVLRGRSDTQYF
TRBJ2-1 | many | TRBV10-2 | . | TGCGCCAGCCTCAGGGGGGGATCCTACAATGAGCAGTTCTTC | CASLRGGSYNEQFF
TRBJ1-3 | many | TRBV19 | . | TGTGCCAGTAGTAGAGGGCCAGTCTCTGGAAACACCATATATTTT | CASSRGPVSGNTIYF
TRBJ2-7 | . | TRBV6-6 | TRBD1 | TGTGCCAGCAGTTACCCCGGGACAGGGAGGTACGAGCAGTACTTC | CASSYPGTGRYEQYF
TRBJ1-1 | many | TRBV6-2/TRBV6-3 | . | TGTGCCAGCAGTTACCAGGGAGGAAACACTGAAGCTTTCTTT | CASSYQGGNTEAFF